This T cell receptor (beta chain) was recorded in a study of CD8+ T cells in alopecia areata. Study information: Among treated patients, severity was scored by affected scalp area percentage.

Study-level findings and limits: With one nonresponder, baseline CD8+ expansion's link to response remains uncertain.

Concerning this clone itself: The antigen remains unidentified.

Reverse transcription of extracted RNA yielded cDNA, which provided the sequencing template. Using immunoSEQ multiplex PCR, the repertoire was profiled, and TCRdb retains in-frame clones only, with some absent. This table holds some 190,000 clones, roughly 46% found once. CDR3 size: 16 residues. From germline, CDR1 is MNHNS and CDR2 SASEGT. Between the trimmed V and J ends, which lost 0 bases and 0 bases, there was a span of 9 bases. The treatment here: oral pan-JAK inhibitor, 5-10 mg twice daily. Material: CD8+ T cells sorted from blood, obtained around week 54, from a patient treated with tofacitinib. The origin of this receptor is a human donor with alopecia areata. The genes are TRBV6-1 and TRBJ2-4; D might be TRBD1 or TRBD2, each matching 6 bases. CDR3 sequence (DNA): TGTGCCAGCAGTGAAGCGGAGGGGGGAGCCAAAAACATTCAGTACTTC. Translating gives CASSEAEGGAKNIQYF.